This TCR beta chain emerged from a study of blood T cell repertoires in COVID-19 (dated by TCRdb to 2019 to 2021). As for the study more broadly: The collaborator samples originated in the United States, Italy and Spain and spanned the acute and convalescent phases of COVID-19. The prospective study material was composed of cDNA or gDNA derived from T cells, B-cell-depleted T cells, or PBMCs. Deeply sampled blood TCRbeta repertoires from subjects exposed to, actively infected with, or recovered from COVID-19 were included in the dataset. The repertoires were made available in a free public database intended to serve as a resource for research on the immune response to SARS-CoV-2. Samples came from the ongoing ImmuneRACE study (first 160 participants) plus 1,254 subjects from 6 global collaborators. A de-identified subject ID, COVID-19 status, age in years and sex were almost always included in the sample metadata. Where available, HLA class I and class II types were taken from metadata supplied by the sample provider and were not determined by assay-based typing. The paper as a whole reports these results and caveats: How much clinical and demographic metadata was included differed by source and by participant, and the metadata was provided uncurated.

According to the germline V gene, CDR1 reads MGHRA and CDR2 reads YSYEKL. V and J are truncated by 6 bases and 1 base respectively, leaving an intervening sequence of 9 bases. Inclusive of the bounding cysteine and phenylalanine, the CDR3 is 13 residues long. The sequence is cut down to CDR3 DNA, 39 bases in frame from base 1. In regard to this clone: The specificity of this receptor is unknown. It has no much larger one-base neighbor in the sample; base qualities were not kept.

TCRbeta CDR3 regions were amplified from genomic DNA by means of the immunoSEQ Assay, a bias-controlled multiplex PCR. As for how the authors treated the data: Within the assay, amplification of reference gene primers was used to estimate how many nucleated cells each sample contained. To quantify the absolute abundance of each unique TCRbeta CDR3 rearrangement, sequence reads were collapsed and filtered. For each sample, productive Simpson clonality was calculated by taking the square root of Simpson's diversity index across productive rearrangements. This is the immuneACCESS table as TCRdb keeps it, with only in-frame sequences that have V and J called. A part of the clones is gone; compared with another copy, unresolved V genes explain less than half, and the rest is unexplained. D and trimming come from the DNA, and the V and J calls and clone size come from that table. In all, the sample holds approximately 110,000 clones, and over 75% of those were seen once. Roughly 6.5% of the sample goes to the ten largest clones.

Each collaborating institution followed its own protocols to collect whole blood in K2EDTA tubes. For TCRbeta analysis, collaborator samples were shipped as frozen whole blood, as isolated PBMCs, or as DNA extracted from either sample type. The chain uses TRBV4-1 and TRBJ1-1; 5 matching bases give a weak D call of TRBD1. Sequenced input: peripheral blood. The sequence derives from a woman between 50 and 59 years old with acute or convalescent COVID-19. The CDR3 loop reads CASRQGSNTEAFF. The nucleotides are TGCGCCAGCAGGCAGGGCTCGAACACTGAAGCTTTCTTT.